This passage covers 9 T cell receptor beta chains from one sample sequenced in a study of T cell repertoires in aging, cancer and after chemotherapy. Peripheral blood genomic DNA, not sorted cells or RNA, was the template. A mixed TRB-A/B primer pool amplified rearranged TRB by multiplex touch-down PCR. TCRdb reanalysed the multiplex PCR reads using MiXCR and keeps one entry per CDR3 protein. The table has roughly 1,400 distinct CDR3 sequences, 50% to 70% seen once; the top ten hold 82%. The sequencing input was blood. The source of these receptors is a human donor with a blood cancer.

The CDR3 DNA reads TGTGCCAGCAGCGTGGACAGGGTACGGTTCACTGAAGCTTTCTTT. It encodes CASSVDRVRFTEAFF. The chain couples TRBV5-6 to TRBJ1-1, with TRBD1 identical over 8 bases. The CDR3 runs 15 residues. The germline V gene encodes CDR1 SGHDT and CDR2 YYEEEE. The trim removed 4 bases at V and 4 bases at J, leaving 9 bases unmatched.

With regard to this clonotype: One junction end does not reproduce the germline sequence, and a read error may be involved. The gene calls are TRBV27 and TRBJ1-4; no reliable D call. This CDR3 has 13 amino acids. Germline CDR1 and CDR2: MNHEY and SMNVEV (reference sequence). The chain's CDR3 is CASSARQNERLFF. The CDR3 DNA reads TGTGCCAGCAGTGCACGGCAGAATGAAAGACTGTTTTTT.

V is TRBV27 and J is TRBJ1-1; 7 nucleotides agree with TRBD1. The CDR3 sequence is 14 residues long. After removal of 8 bases from V and 3 bases from J, the junction contained 9 bases not matched to a gene. From germline, CDR1 is MNHEY and CDR2 SMNVEV (reference sequence). In nucleotides, the CDR3 is TGTGCCAGCCGGTCACAGGGGACCTACACTGAAGCTTTCTTT. Its protein product is CASRSQGTYTEAFF.

By proportion, this clonotype is hyperexpanded. V usage is TRBV19 and J usage is TRBJ2-7; D call uncertain. V shed 5 bases and J shed 4 bases, with 6 bases lying between them. There are 11 residues in the CDR3. Germline CDR1 and CDR2: LNHDA and SQIVND (reference sequence). CDR3 coding DNA: TGTGCCAGTAGTGCCAGATACGAGCAGTACTTC. This sequence encodes CASSARYEQYF.

The chain couples TRBV6-2 or TRBV6-3 to TRBJ2-7, with D possibly TRBD2 on 7 matching bases. The CDR3 length is 15 residues. The V end was cut by 0 bases, the J end by 6 bases, with 15 bases between. Looked up from germline, CDR1 is MNHEY and CDR2 is SVGEGT. In DNA form, the CDR3 reads TGTGCCAGCAGTTACTCAGGGGGAGGGCCCTCCGAGCAGTACTTC. This codes for CASSYSGGGPSEQYF.

DNA of the CDR3: TGTGCCAGCGAGCGGGGCCTTCTTTACGAGCAGTACTTC. Amino acids: CASERGLLYEQYF. The V and J genes are TRBV6-2 or TRBV6-3 and TRBJ2-7; 7 positions agree with TRBD2. Germline V gene sequence: CDR1 MNHEY, CDR2 SVGEGT. CDR3 length: 13 amino acids. Germline trimming cut 8 bases from V and 4 bases from J; bases unmatched to any gene: 8.

The chain combines TRBV6-1 with TRBJ2-3; 9 bases line up with TRBD1. The junction had 7 bases not matched to a gene; V was cut back by 8 bases and J by 4 bases. CDR1 MNHNS and CDR2 SASEGT come from the germline V gene. The CDR3 covers 14 residues. This chain's CDR3 is CASRPQGASDTQYF. The CDR3 DNA reads as TGTGCCAGCCGCCCACAGGGGGCTTCAGATACGCAGTATTTT.

This sequence joins TRBV19 and TRBJ2-1; TRBD1 matches 7 bases. The J segment lost 8 bases and the V segment lost 0 bases, leaving 13 bases of the junction unmatched. Germline CDR1 LNHDA, CDR2 SQIVND (reference sequence). The CDR3 has 17 amino acids. CDR3 loop: CASSIDRTGRNRYEQFF. The DNA for the CDR3 is TGTGCCAGTAGTATAGATAGGACAGGTCGAAACAGGTATGAGCAGTTCTTC.

The rearrangement joins TRBV30 to TRBJ1-2; a possible D gene is TRBD1 (6 bases). Trimming cost V 2 bases and J 5 bases, with 12 bases left between them. Germline-derived CDR1 and CDR2 are GTSNPN and SVGIG (reference sequence). The CDR3 loop spans 13 amino acids. CDR3 DNA: TGTGCCTGGAGTTCGGGGGCAGGATATGGCTACACCTTC. Its translation is CAWSSGAGYGYTF.